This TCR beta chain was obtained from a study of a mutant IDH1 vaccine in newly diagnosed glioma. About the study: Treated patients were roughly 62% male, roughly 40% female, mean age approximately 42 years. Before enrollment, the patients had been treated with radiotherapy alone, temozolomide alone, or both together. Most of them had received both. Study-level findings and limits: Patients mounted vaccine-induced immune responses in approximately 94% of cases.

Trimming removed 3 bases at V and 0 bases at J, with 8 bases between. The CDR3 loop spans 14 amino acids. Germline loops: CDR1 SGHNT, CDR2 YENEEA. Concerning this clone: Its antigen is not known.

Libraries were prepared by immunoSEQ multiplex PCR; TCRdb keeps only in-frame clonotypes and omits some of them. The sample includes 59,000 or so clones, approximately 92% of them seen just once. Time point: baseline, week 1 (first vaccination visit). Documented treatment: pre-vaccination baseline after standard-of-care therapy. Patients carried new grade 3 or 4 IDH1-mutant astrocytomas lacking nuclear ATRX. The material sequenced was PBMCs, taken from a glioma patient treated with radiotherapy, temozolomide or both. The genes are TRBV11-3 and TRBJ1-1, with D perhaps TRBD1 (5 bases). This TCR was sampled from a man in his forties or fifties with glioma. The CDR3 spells CASSFRGLNTEAFF. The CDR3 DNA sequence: TGTGCCAGCAGCTTTAGGGGTTTGAACACTGAAGCTTTCTTT.